One and the same sample provided the 21 T cell receptor beta chains below, sequenced in a study of cytomegalovirus exposure and HLA in healthy donors. PCR used 60 Vbeta primers and 13 Jbeta primers. Some clones are missing from TCRdb's copy, which holds only in-frame ones; the method was immunoSEQ multiplex PCR. This table holds roughly 200,000 clones, roughly 85% found once. Sequencing used PBMCs. The receptor set was obtained from a woman aged 45 to 65 in good health and CMV-seronegative.

The chain recombines TRBV7-9 with TRBJ2-1; 7 positions agree with TRBD1. Looked up from germline, CDR1 is SEHNR and CDR2 is FQNEAQ (reference sequence). The CDR3 has 17 amino acids. With V trimmed by 1 base and J by 5 bases, 11 bases remained unmatched. The CDR3 sequence is CASSLVTGMGLHNEQFF. The CDR3 DNA is TGTGCCAGCAGCTTAGTGACAGGGATGGGGTTGCACAATGAGCAGTTCTTC.

CDR3 amino acids: CASSMERQQPQHF. CDR3 nucleotides: TGTGCCAGTAGTATGGAGCGTCAGCAGCCCCAGCATTTT. The V gene is TRBV19, the J gene TRBJ1-5; no clear D gene. The CDR3 has 13 amino acids. The V end lost 3 bases, the J end lost 7 bases, and 10 bases lay between the germline ends. The germline CDR1 and CDR2 sequences are LNHDA and SQIVND (reference sequence).

The chain has TRBV29-1 and TRBJ2-1; 8 nucleotides align to TRBD1. V dropped 0 bases and J dropped 1; count of bases not matched to a gene: 5. CDR1 is SQVTM, CDR2 ANQGSEA, per germline. This CDR3 spans 16 amino acids. The CDR3 region is CSVEDIDRGSYNEQFF. The CDR3, as DNA: TGCAGCGTTGAAGACATAGACAGGGGTTCCTACAATGAGCAGTTCTTC.

This sequence joins TRBV27 and TRBJ1-4; weak D call: TRBD1 (6 bases). The CDR3 extends over 18 amino acids. Germline CDR1 is MNHEY and CDR2 is SMNVEV (reference sequence). The V and J ends lost 0 bases and 4 bases respectively, with 18 bases between them. The CDR3 here is CASSLSGFRGHLNEKLFF. Here the CDR3 DNA reads TGTGCCAGCAGTTTATCCGGCTTTCGGGGACACCTTAATGAAAAACTGTTTTTT.

This clone turned up a few times. This chain uses TRBV19 with TRBJ2-2, with 10 nucleotides matching TRBD1. Losses at the gene ends were 5 bases for V and 0 bases for J; bases not matched to a gene: 6. This CDR3 contains 17 residues. The germline CDR1 and CDR2 sequences are LNHDA and SQIVND (reference sequence). CDR3 in amino acids: CASSPGTGDPNTGELFF. The CDR3 region has the DNA TGTGCCAGTAGTCCAGGGACAGGGGATCCGAACACCGGGGAGCTGTTTTTT.

The CDR3: CASSAEEETQYF. The CDR3 DNA follows: TGCGCCAGCAGCGCGGAAGAAGAGACCCAGTACTTC. The chain has TRBV5-1 and TRBJ2-5; D is ambiguous. The CDR3 runs 12 residues. The V gene lost 4 bases and the J gene lost 3 bases, with 7 bases spanning the gap. CDR1 SGHRS and CDR2 YFSETQ come from the germline V gene.

The chain combines TRBV15 with TRBJ1-5, with 11 bases lining up with TRBD1. This CDR3 is built from 19 residues. In germline, CDR1 is LNHNV, CDR2 YYDKDF (reference sequence). The trim removed 1 base at V and 3 bases at J, leaving 11 bases unmatched. The CDR3 DNA sequence: TGTGCCACCAGCAGAGCCCGGACAGGGGGCGATTGGGCCAATCAGCCCCAGCATTTT. Its protein product is CATSRARTGGDWANQPQHF. Using reference TRBV15 and TRBJ1-5 for the parts outside the CDR3, the full variable domain is DAMVIQNPRYQVTQFGKPVTLSCSQTLNHNVMYWYQQKSSQAPKLLFHYYDKDFNNEADTPDNFQSRRPNTSFCFLDIRSPGLGDTAMYLCATSRARTGGDWANQPQHFGDGTRLSIL.

The genes are TRBV6-5 and TRBJ2-7, with D possibly TRBD1 on 5 matching bases. Germline-derived CDR1 and CDR2 are MNHEY and SVGAGI. This CDR3 region has 13 residues. Trimming shortened V by 6 bases and J by 2 bases, and 11 bases separated the two germline ends. DNA of the CDR3: TGTGCCAGCAGCCAAGGACACACCTACGAGCAGTACTTC. This gives the protein CASSQGHTYEQYF.

V and J are TRBV7-8 and TRBJ2-2, with a weak D call TRBD2 (5 bases). There are 15 residues in the CDR3. The ends were cut back, 3 bases at V and 1 base at J, with 9 bases in the middle. Germline V gene sequence: CDR1 SGHVS, CDR2 FQNEAQ. In DNA, the CDR3 is TGTGCCAGCAGCTTTCAGCGGAAGAACACCGGGGAGCTGTTTTTT. It yields the protein CASSFQRKNTGELFF.

This clone occurred once. J is TRBJ2-1 and V is TRBV9; D is possibly TRBD2 (6 bases). V lost 4 bases and J lost 0, with 14 bases in between. Germline CDR1 SGDLS, CDR2 YYNGEE. The length of the CDR3 is 16 residues. CDR3 protein: CASSPLAVLSYNEQFF. The CDR3 coding sequence is TGTGCCAGCAGCCCCTTAGCGGTTCTCTCCTACAATGAGCAGTTCTTC. The full variable domain, its missing parts supplied by reference TRBV9 and TRBJ2-1, is DSGVTQTPKHLITATGQRVTLRCSPRSGDLSVYWYQQSLDQGLQFLIQYYNGEERAKGNILERFSAQQFPDLHSELNLSSLELGDSALYFCASSPLAVLSYNEQFFGPGTRLTVL.

This clone was seen just once. The gene calls are TRBV5-8 and TRBJ1-6; D gene unclear. Germline V gene lookup returns CDR1 SGHTS and CDR2 YDEGEE. Trimming stripped 8 bases from V and 6 bases from J, with 15 bases between. The CDR3 loop spans 14 amino acids. CDR3 loop: CASMIGLTNSPLHF. Written as DNA, the CDR3 is TGTGCCAGTATGATCGGACTGACTAATTCACCCCTCCACTTT.

The chain links TRBV4-1 to TRBJ1-3, with TRBD1 as a possible D gene (5 bases). CDR3 length equals 14 residues. V shed 5 bases and J shed 1 base, with 9 bases lying between them. In germline, CDR1 is MGHRA, CDR2 YSYEKL. The DNA of the CDR3 is TGCGCCAGCAGCGGGGGGGGGTCTGGAAACACCATATATTTT. Its protein is CASSGGGSGNTIYF.

The genes are TRBV28 and TRBJ2-7; possibly TRBD2 for D (7 bases). V gave up 3 bases and J gave up 3 bases, with 15 bases separating them. The CDR3 sequence is 15 residues long. The germline V gene encodes CDR1 MDHEN and CDR2 SYDVKM. The CDR3 reads CASSFAGQRDYEQYF. CDR3 nucleotides: TGTGCCAGCAGTTTTGCCGGACAGCGGGACTACGAGCAGTACTTC. The whole variable domain, filled in from reference TRBV28 and TRBJ2-7, reads DVKVTQSSRYLVKRTGEKVFLECVQDMDHENMFWYRQDPGLGLRLIYFSYDVKMKEKGDIPEGYSVSREKKERFSLILESASTNQTSMYLCASSFAGQRDYEQYFGPGTRLTVT.

The chain links TRBV5-1 to TRBJ2-5; maybe TRBD2 (6 bases). CDR3 length: 14 residues. V was shortened by 4 bases and J by 5 bases, with 15 bases between the two germline ends. From germline, CDR1 is SGHRS and CDR2 YFSETQ. DNA of the CDR3: TGCGCCAGCAGCCCACGGGAGCGGGCTGAGACCCAGTACTTC. Translation gives CASSPRERAETQYF.

The V and J genes are TRBV21-1 and TRBJ2-7; TRBD1 reflects the table's D call only, with no check against the DNA. TRBV21-1 is a pseudogene locus. CDR3 length equals 15 residues. As DNA, the CDR3 is TGTGCCAGCAGCAACGGTGGGACAGGTCGATACGAGCAGTACTTC. Protein product: CASSNGGTGRYEQYF.

The V gene is TRBV19, the J gene TRBJ2-3; D is possibly TRBD1 (5 bases). The CDR3 has 16 amino acids. V dropped 6 bases and J dropped 0 bases, with 16 bases sitting between them. Germline V gene lookup returns CDR1 LNHDA and CDR2 SQIVND (reference sequence). The CDR3 is CASRRQFKISTDTQYF. In nucleotides, the CDR3 is TGTGCCAGTAGACGACAGTTCAAGATTAGCACAGATACGCAGTATTTT. Filled out from reference TRBV19 and TRBJ2-3, the complete variable domain reads DGGITQSPKYLFRKEGQNVTLSCEQNLNHDAMYWYRQDPGQGLRLIYYSQIVNDFQKGDIAEGYSVSREKKESFPLTVTSAQKNPTAFYLCASRRQFKISTDTQYFGPGTRLTVL.

This chain uses TRBV9 with TRBJ1-1; D remains unclear. Between the trimmed V and J ends, which lost 4 bases and 9 bases, there was a span of 19 bases. The germline CDR1 and CDR2 sequences are SGDLS and YYNGEE. CDR3 length: 14 amino acids. The CDR3 bases are TGTGCCAGCAGCCCCCGTAGTCCGCGCGTCAAAGCTTTCTTT. Its translation: CASSPRSPRVKAFF. The whole variable domain, remainder taken from reference TRBV9 and TRBJ1-1, is DSGVTQTPKHLITATGQRVTLRCSPRSGDLSVYWYQQSLDQGLQFLIQYYNGEERAKGNILERFSAQQFPDLHSELNLSSLELGDSALYFCASSPRSPRVKAFFGQGTRLTVV.

The chain recombines TRBV28 with TRBJ1-2; 7 nucleotides agree with TRBD1. J gave up 3 bases and V 1 base, and 8 bases lay outside the gene matches. Germline V lookup: CDR1 MDHEN, CDR2 SYDVKM. The CDR3 loop spans 16 amino acids. CDR3 region: CASSLYGGGRDYGYTF. CDR3 DNA: TGTGCCAGCAGTTTATACGGAGGGGGCAGGGACTATGGCTACACCTTC.

J is TRBJ2-2 and V is TRBV29-1; 11 nucleotides agree with TRBD2. V lost 4 bases and J lost 1; bases outside the gene matches: 8. Germline lookup yields CDR1 SQVTM and CDR2 ANQGSEA. The CDR3 is 17 amino acids. CDR3 loop: CSVAGVAGGVNTGELFF. CDR3 nucleotides: TGCAGCGTTGCGGGGGTAGCGGGAGGGGTGAACACCGGGGAGCTGTTTTTT.

This chain connects TRBV7-5 to TRBJ2-7; the table calls TRBD2, which could not be checked here. TRBV7-5 is termed a pseudogene. The length of the CDR3 is 15 residues. As DNA, the CDR3 is TGTGTCAGAAGCTTCGGCAGGGAGGGGGTCTACGAGCAGTACTTC. Protein product: CVRSFGREGVYEQYF.

The chain uses TRBV19 and TRBJ1-5, with TRBD1 identical over 9 bases. Germline V gene sequence: CDR1 LNHDA, CDR2 SQIVND (reference sequence). The V gene end was trimmed by 6 bases and the J gene end by 2 bases; junction bases not matched to a gene: 5. The CDR3 totals 15 residues. CDR3 bases: TGTGCCAGTAGGATTAGGACAGGGGGCAATCAGCCCCAGCATTTT. It codes for CASRIRTGGNQPQHF.